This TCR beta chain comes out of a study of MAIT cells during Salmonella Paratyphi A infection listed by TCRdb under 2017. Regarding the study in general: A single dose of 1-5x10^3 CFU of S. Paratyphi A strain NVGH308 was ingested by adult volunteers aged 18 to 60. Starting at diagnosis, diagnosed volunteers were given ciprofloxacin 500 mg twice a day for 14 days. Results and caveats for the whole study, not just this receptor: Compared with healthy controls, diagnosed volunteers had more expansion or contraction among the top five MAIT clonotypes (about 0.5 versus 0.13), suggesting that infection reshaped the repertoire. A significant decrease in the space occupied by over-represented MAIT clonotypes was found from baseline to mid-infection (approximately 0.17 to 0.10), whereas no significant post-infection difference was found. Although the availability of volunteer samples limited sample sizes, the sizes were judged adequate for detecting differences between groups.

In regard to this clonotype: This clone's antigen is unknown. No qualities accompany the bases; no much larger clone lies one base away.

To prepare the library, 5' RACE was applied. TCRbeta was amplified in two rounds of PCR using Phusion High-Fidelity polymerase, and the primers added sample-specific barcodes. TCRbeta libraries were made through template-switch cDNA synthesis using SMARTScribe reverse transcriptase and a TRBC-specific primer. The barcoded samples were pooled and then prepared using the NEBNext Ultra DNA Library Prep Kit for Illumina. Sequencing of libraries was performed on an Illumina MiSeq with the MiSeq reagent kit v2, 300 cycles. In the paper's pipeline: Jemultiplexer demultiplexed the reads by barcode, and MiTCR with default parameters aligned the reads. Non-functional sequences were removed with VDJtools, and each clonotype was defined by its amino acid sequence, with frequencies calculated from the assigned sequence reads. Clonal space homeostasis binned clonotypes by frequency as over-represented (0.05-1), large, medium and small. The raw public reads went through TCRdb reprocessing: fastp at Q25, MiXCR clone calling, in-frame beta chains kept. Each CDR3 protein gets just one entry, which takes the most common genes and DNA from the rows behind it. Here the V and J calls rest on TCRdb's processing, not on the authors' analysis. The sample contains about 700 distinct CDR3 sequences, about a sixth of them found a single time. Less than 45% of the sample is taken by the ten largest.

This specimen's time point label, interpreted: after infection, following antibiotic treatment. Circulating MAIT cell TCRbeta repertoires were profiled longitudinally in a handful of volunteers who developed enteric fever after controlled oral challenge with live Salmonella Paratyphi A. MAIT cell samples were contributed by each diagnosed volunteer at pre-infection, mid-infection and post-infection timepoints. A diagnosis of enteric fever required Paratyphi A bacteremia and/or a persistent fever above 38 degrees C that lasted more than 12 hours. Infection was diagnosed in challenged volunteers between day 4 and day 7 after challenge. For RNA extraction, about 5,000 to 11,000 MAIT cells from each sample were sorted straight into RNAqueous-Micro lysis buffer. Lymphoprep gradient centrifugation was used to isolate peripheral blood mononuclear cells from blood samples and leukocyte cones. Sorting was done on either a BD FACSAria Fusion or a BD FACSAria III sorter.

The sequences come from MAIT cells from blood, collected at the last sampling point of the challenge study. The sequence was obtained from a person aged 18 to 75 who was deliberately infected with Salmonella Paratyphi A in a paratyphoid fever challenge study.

The CDR3 protein is CARDIAAASYEQYF. The DNA reads TGTGCTAGAGATATAGCGGCGGCCTCCTACGAGCAGTACTTC. This chain is built from TRBV7-2 and TRBJ2-7, with a tentative D gene TRBD2 over 6 matching bases. The CDR3 sequence holds 14 residues, the cysteine and phenylalanine included. Here the CDR3 DNA is all that survives: 42 bases in frame from base 1. The germline V gene yields SGHTA for CDR1 and FQGNSA for CDR2.